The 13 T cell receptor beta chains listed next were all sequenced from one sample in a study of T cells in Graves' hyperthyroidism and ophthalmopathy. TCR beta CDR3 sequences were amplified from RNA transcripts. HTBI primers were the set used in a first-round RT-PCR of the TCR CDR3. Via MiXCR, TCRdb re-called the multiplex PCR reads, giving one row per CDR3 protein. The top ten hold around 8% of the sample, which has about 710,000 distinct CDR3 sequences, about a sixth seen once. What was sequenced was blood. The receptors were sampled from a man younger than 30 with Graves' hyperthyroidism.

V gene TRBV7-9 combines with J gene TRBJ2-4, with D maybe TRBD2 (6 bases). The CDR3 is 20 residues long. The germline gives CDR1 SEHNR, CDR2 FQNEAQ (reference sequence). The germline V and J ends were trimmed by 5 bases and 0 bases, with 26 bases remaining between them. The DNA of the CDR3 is TGTGCCAGCAGCCCCCAAGGCGGGGCGCTGAGATTCCTAGCCAAAAACATTCAGTACTTC. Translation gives CASSPQGGALRFLAKNIQYF.

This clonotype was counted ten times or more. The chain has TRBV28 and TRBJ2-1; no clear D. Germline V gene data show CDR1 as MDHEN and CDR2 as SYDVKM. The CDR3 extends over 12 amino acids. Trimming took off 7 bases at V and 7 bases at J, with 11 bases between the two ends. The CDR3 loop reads CASTSRGNEQFF. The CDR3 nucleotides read TGTGCCAGCACGAGTAGAGGAAATGAGCAGTTCTTC.

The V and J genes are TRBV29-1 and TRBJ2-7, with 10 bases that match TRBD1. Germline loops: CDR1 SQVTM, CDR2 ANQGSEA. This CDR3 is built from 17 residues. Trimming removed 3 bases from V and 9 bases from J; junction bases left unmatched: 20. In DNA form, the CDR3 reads TGCAGCGTTGACAGTATCGAAAGGGACAGGGGCCTACGGGGGCAGTACTTC. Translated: CSVDSIERDRGLRGQYF.

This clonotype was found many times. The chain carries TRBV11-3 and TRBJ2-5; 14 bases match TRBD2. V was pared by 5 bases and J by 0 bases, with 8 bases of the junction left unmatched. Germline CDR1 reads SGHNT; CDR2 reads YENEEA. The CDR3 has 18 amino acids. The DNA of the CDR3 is TGTGCCAGCAGCCGCGGACTAGCGGGAGGATATTACCAAGAGACCCAGTACTTC. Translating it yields CASSRGLAGGYYQETQYF.

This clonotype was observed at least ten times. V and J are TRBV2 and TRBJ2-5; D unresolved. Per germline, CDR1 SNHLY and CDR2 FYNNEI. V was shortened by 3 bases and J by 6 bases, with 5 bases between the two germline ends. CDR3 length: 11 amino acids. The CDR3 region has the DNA TGTGCCAGCAGTGAGCCTCAGACCCAGTACTTC. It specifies CASSEPQTQYF.

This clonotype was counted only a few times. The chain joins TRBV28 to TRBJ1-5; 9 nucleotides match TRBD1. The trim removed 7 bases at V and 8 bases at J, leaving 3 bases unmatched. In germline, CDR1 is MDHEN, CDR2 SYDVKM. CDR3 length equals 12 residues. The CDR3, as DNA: TGTGCCAGCACCGGGACAGGGAAGCCCCAGCATTTT. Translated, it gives CASTGTGKPQHF.

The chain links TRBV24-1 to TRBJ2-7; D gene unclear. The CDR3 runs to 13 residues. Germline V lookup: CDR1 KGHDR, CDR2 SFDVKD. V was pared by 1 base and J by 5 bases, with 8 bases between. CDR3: CATSDFSNDEQYF. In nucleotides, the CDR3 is TGTGCCACCAGTGATTTCTCAAACGACGAGCAGTACTTC.

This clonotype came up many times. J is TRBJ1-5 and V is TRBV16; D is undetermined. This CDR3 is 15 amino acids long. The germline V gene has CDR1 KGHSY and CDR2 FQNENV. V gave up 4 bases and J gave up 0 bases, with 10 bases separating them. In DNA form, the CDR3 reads TGTGCCAGCAGCCTGGGTGGACTTAGCAATCAGCCCCAGCATTTT. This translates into CASSLGGLSNQPQHF.

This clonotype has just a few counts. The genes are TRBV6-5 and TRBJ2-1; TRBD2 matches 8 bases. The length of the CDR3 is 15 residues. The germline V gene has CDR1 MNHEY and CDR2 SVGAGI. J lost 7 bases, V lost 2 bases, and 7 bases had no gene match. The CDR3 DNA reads TGTGCCAGCAGTTACGTGACTAGCGCTTTAAATGAGCAGTTCTTC. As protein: CASSYVTSALNEQFF.

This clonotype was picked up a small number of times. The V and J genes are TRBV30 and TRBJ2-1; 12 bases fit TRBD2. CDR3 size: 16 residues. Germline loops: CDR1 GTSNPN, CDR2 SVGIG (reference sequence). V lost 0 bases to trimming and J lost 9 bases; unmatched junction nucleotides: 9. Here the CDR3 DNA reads TGTGCCTGGAGTGTCCGACTAGCGGGAGAAGGTAGTGAGCAGTTCTTC. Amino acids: CAWSVRLAGEGSEQFF.

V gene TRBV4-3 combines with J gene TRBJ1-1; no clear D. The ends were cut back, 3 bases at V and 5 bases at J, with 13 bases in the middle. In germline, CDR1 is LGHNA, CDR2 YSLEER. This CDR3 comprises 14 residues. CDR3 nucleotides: TGCGCCAGCAGCCACCAATCGGCGGGAACTGAAGCTTTCTTT. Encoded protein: CASSHQSAGTEAFF.

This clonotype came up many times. The CDR3 loop reads CASSFQGLDTEAFF. The CDR3 DNA follows: TGTGCCAGCAGTTTCCAGGGTTTGGACACTGAAGCTTTCTTT. The V call is TRBV28, the J call TRBJ1-1; TRBD1 might be the D (5 bases). V was shortened by 3 bases and J by 3 bases, with 11 bases between the two germline ends. This CDR3 comprises 14 residues. The germline V gene encodes CDR1 MDHEN and CDR2 SYDVKM.

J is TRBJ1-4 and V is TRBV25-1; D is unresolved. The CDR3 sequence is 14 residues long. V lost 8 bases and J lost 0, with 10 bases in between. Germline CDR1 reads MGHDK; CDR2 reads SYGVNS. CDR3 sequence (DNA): TGTGCCAGCCGGGGAAGGACAACTAATGAAAAACTGTTTTTT. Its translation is CASRGRTTNEKLFF.